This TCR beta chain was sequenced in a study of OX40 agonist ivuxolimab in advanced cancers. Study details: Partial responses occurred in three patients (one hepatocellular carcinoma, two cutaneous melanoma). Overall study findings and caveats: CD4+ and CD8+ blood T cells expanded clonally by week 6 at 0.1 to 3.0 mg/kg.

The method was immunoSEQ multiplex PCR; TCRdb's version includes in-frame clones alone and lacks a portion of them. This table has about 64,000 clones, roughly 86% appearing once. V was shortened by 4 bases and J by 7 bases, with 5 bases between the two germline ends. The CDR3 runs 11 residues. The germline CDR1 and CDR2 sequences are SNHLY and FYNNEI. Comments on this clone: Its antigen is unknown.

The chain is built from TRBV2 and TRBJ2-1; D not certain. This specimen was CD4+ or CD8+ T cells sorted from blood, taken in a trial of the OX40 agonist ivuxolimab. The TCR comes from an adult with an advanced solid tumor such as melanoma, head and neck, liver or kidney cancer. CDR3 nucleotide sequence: TGTGCCAGCAGTGTCTGGAATGAGCAGTTCTTC. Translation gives CASSVWNEQFF.